These 23 T cell receptor beta chains came from one sample sequenced in a study of beta chain features in type 1 diabetes. Study outcomes and limitations: All four CD4+ subsets of Type 1 diabetes patients contained TCRB CDR3s that were moderately but significantly shorter.

Sequencing targeted expressed TCRB transcripts, as all isolated RNA had been reverse transcribed. The method was immunoSEQ multiplex PCR; TCRdb's version includes in-frame clones alone and lacks a portion of them. The sample holds 500,000 to 800,000 clones, 9.5% to 15% seen once. These receptors have no known antigen. The sample taken for sequencing was naive CD4+ T cells from blood. These receptors came from a man aged 30 to 39 with type 1 diabetes.

This clone was seen a few times. The J gene is TRBJ2-5, the V gene TRBV2; perhaps TRBD2 as D (6 bases). Trimming removed 4 bases at V and 4 bases at J, with 7 bases between. The CDR3 is 12 residues long. Germline V CDR1 and CDR2: SNHLY, FYNNEI. The CDR3: CASSGGGETQYF. The CDR3 DNA reads TGTGCCAGCAGTGGGGGAGGAGAGACCCAGTACTTC. The whole variable domain, remainder taken from reference TRBV2 and TRBJ2-5, is EPEVTQTPSHQVTQMGQEVILRCVPISNHLYFYWYRQILGQKVEFLVSFYNNEISEKSEIFDDQFSVERPDGSNFTLKIRSTKLEDSAMYFCASSGGGETQYFGPGTRLLVL.

The chain combines TRBV7-2 with TRBJ1-5, with 9 bases that match TRBD1. Germline V gene sequence: CDR1 SGHTA, CDR2 FQGNSA. V dropped 5 bases and J dropped 7; count of bases not matched to a gene: 6. The CDR3 is made up of 14 amino acids. The CDR3 protein is CASSPTGGLQPQHF. The CDR3 nucleotides are TGTGCCAGCAGCCCCACAGGGGGCTTACAGCCCCAGCATTTT.

V is TRBV2 and J is TRBJ2-3; 8 positions match TRBD1. This CDR3 has 15 amino acids. Germline trimming cut 4 bases from V and 4 bases from J; bases unmatched to any gene: 7. CDR1 SNHLY and CDR2 FYNNEI come from the germline V gene. The CDR3 here is CASSGQGRLADTQYF. The CDR3, as DNA: TGTGCCAGCAGTGGACAGGGGAGGCTGGCAGATACGCAGTATTTT. Full variable domain (remainder filled in from reference TRBV2 and TRBJ2-3): EPEVTQTPSHQVTQMGQEVILRCVPISNHLYFYWYRQILGQKVEFLVSFYNNEISEKSEIFDDQFSVERPDGSNFTLKIRSTKLEDSAMYFCASSGQGRLADTQYFGPGTRLTVL.

The chain recombines TRBV9 with TRBJ2-5; 8 nucleotides line up with TRBD2. The CDR3 consists of 16 residues. Germline values: CDR1 SGDLS, CDR2 YYNGEE. J was trimmed by 0 bases and V by 4 bases; bases with no gene match: 8. In DNA, the CDR3 is TGTGCCAGCAGCCCCTTCGGGGGGGGCCACCAAGAGACCCAGTACTTC. Translation: CASSPFGGGHQETQYF.

In its sample, this clone was seen a few times. The genes are TRBV7-9 and TRBJ1-6; tentative D call: TRBD1 (5 bases). Germline loops: CDR1 SEHNR, CDR2 FQNEAQ (reference sequence). Trimming left V 5 bases short and J 8 bases short, with 10 bases between. The CDR3 is made up of 13 amino acids. The chain's CDR3 is CASSRGFDSPLHF. CDR3 nucleotide sequence: TGTGCCAGCAGCAGGGGATTCGATTCACCCCTCCACTTT.

This clone was found a few times. The chain carries TRBV7-2 and TRBJ2-1; no firm D call. Per the germline V gene, CDR1 is SGHTA and CDR2 is FQGNSA. The CDR3 runs 12 residues. V was shortened by 5 bases and J by 10 bases, with 12 bases between the two germline ends. DNA for the CDR3: TGTGCCAGCAGCCTAACGCTCGGGGAGCAGTTCTTC. Its translation is CASSLTLGEQFF.

CDR3 in amino acids: CASSGTYNEQFF. Here the CDR3 DNA reads TGTGCCAGCAGTGGTACATACAATGAGCAGTTCTTC. The gene calls are TRBV7-9 and TRBJ2-1; D gene uncertain. Germline V gives CDR1 SEHNR, CDR2 FQNEAQ (reference sequence). V lost 6 bases to trimming and J lost 4 bases, with 7 bases between them. The CDR3 extends over 12 amino acids.

The chain employs TRBV6-6 and TRBJ1-2; D is uncertain. The CDR3 spans 15 residues. V shed 3 bases and J shed 3 bases, with 14 bases lying between them. CDR1 is MNHNY and CDR2 is SVGAGI in the germline V gene (reference sequence). The CDR3 coding sequence is TGTGCCAGCAGTTATCGCGACGCATCCTACTATGGCTACACCTTC. Translated: CASSYRDASYYGYTF.

The genes are TRBV18 and TRBJ1-1; D ambiguous. The length of the CDR3 is 14 residues. Deletions cut 4 bases from V and 3 bases from J, with 12 bases between. The germline gives CDR1 KGHSH, CDR2 LQKENI. CDR3 loop: CASSLVGGDTEAFF. The DNA for the CDR3 is TGTGCCAGCTCACTGGTAGGTGGGGACACTGAAGCTTTCTTT.

A few counts support this clone. The chain links TRBV5-6 to TRBJ2-4; D call uncertain. Germline V lookup: CDR1 SGHDT, CDR2 YYEEEE. CDR3 size: 13 residues. With 3 bases removed from V and 8 bases from J, the gap between germline ends came to 12 bases. DNA of the CDR3: TGTGCCAGCAGCTCGACTCACGGAGACATTCAGTACTTC. Translation gives CASSSTHGDIQYF.

V is TRBV30 and J is TRBJ2-6; D remains ambiguous. Germline lookup yields CDR1 GTSNPN and CDR2 SVGIG (reference sequence). The CDR3 totals 13 residues. The V and J ends lost 2 bases and 3 bases respectively, with 5 bases between them. The CDR3 DNA sequence: TGTGCCTGGAGTCGGTTTGGGGCCAACGTCCTGACTTTC. This gives the protein CAWSRFGANVLTF.

This clone appeared a few times. V is TRBV11-3 and J is TRBJ1-2, with D perhaps TRBD1 (5 bases). V gave up 6 bases and J gave up 4 bases, with 12 bases separating them. This CDR3 region has 13 residues. Germline V CDR1 and CDR2: SGHNT, YENEEA. The CDR3 reads CASSTGTRYGYTF. In DNA form, the CDR3 reads TGTGCCAGCAGTACCGGGACCCGCTATGGCTACACCTTC. Full variable domain (rest looked up from reference TRBV11-3 and TRBJ1-2): EAGVVQSPRYKIIEKKQPVAFWCNPISGHNTLYWYLQNLGQGPELLIRYENEEAVDDSQLPKDRFSAERLKGVDSTLKIQPAELGDSAVYLCASSTGTRYGYTFGSGTRLTVV.

As for this clone: The sample has other DNA sequences that encode this CDR3 too. The gene calls are TRBV18 and TRBJ2-5; D unclear. Trimming removed 2 bases at V and 5 bases at J, with 9 bases between. The CDR3 runs 13 residues. Germline lookup yields CDR1 KGHSH and CDR2 LQKENI. The CDR3 loop is CASSPGVSETQYF. The CDR3 DNA sequence: TGTGCCAGCTCACCAGGGGTTTCGGAGACCCAGTACTTC.

This clone was observed a few times. The chain combines TRBV15 with TRBJ1-5; D remains ambiguous. Trimming took off 5 bases at V and 4 bases at J, with 9 bases between the two ends. CDR3 length equals 13 residues. Germline values: CDR1 LNHNV, CDR2 YYDKDF (reference sequence). This CDR3 is CATSVGVNQPQHF. The CDR3 region has the DNA TGTGCCACCAGCGTTGGCGTAAATCAGCCCCAGCATTTT.

This clone was detected a few times. The CDR3 ends on some other residue instead of the conserved phenylalanine or tryptophan, so this is likely a read error. It is unclear where the CDR3 begins or ends on the DNA, so no DNA is shown, and the CDR3 is as TCRdb lists it. The CDR3 here is CASRGGLAGVPHEL. The rearrangement joins TRBV6-1 to TRBJ2-4; the table's D gene call, TRBD2, was not cross checked with the DNA. Germline-derived CDR1 and CDR2 are MNHNS and SASEGT. 14 amino acids form the CDR3, both terminal residues included.

Notes on this clone: Other DNA sequences in this sample translate to the same CDR3. For the CDR3, the DNA is TGTGCCAGCAGCTTAGGAGGCATTAACTATGGCTACACCTTC. This sequence encodes CASSLGGINYGYTF. The chain is built from TRBV7-2 and TRBJ1-2; D unresolved. Deletions cut 1 base from V and 1 base from J, with 7 bases between. CDR1 is SGHTA, CDR2 FQGNSA, per germline. The CDR3 has 14 residues. The full variable domain, completed using reference TRBV7-2 and TRBJ1-2, is GAGVSQSPSNKVTEKGKDVELRCDPISGHTALYWYRQSLGQGLEFLIYFQGNSAPDKSGLPSDRFSAERTGGSVSTLTIQRTQQEDSAVYLCASSLGGINYGYTFGSGTRLTVV.

This clone was detected only a few times. The CDR3 DNA follows: TGTGCCAGCAGCCAAGACCCCTTCGGACAGGGCCTCTACACAGATACGCAGTATTTT. Protein: CASSQDPFGQGLYTDTQYF. This chain joins TRBV4-2 and TRBJ2-3; 8 bases are a match to TRBD1. The V gene's germline CDR1 is LGHNA and CDR2 YNFKEQ. The CDR3 has 19 residues. Trimming at V came to 0 bases and at J to 2 bases, leaving 13 bases not matched to a gene.

The chain links TRBV7-9 to TRBJ1-1; 10 bases map to TRBD1. The V gene's germline CDR1 is SEHNR and CDR2 FQNEAQ (reference sequence). The CDR3 is 15 residues long. The V and J ends lost 5 bases and 3 bases, in that order; junction bases with no gene match: 6. This chain's CDR3 is CASSTRGTGDTEAFF. CDR3 sequence (DNA): TGTGCCAGCAGCACCCGTGGGACAGGGGACACTGAAGCTTTCTTT.

The chain recombines TRBV10-3 with TRBJ2-2; 8 bases align to TRBD1. CDR3 size: 13 residues. V dropped 10 bases and J dropped 2; count of bases not matched to a gene: 3. The germline CDR1 and CDR2 sequences are ENHRY and SYGVKD. Here the CDR3 reads CATGTGNTGELFF. Written as DNA, the CDR3 is TGTGCCACCGGGACAGGTAACACCGGGGAGCTGTTTTTT.

The DNA of the CDR3 is TGTGCCAGCAGCGAGGGACAGGTGAACACTGAAGCTTTCTTT. It encodes CASSEGQVNTEAFF. The rearrangement joins TRBV9 to TRBJ1-1; 8 nucleotides line up with TRBD1. This CDR3 region has 14 residues. The germline V gene encodes CDR1 SGDLS and CDR2 YYNGEE. Trimming removed 3 bases from V and 0 bases from J; junction bases left unmatched: 1.

V and J are TRBV11-3 and TRBJ1-1; 9 nucleotides agree with TRBD1. With V trimmed by 5 bases and J by 1 base, 2 bases remained unmatched. There are 14 residues in the CDR3. CDR1 and CDR2 (germline): SGHNT, YENEEA. In DNA form, the CDR3 reads TGTGCCAGCAGCACGGACAGGGGGAACACTGAAGCTTTCTTT. Its translation: CASSTDRGNTEAFF. Filled out from reference TRBV11-3 and TRBJ1-1, the complete variable domain reads EAGVVQSPRYKIIEKKQPVAFWCNPISGHNTLYWYLQNLGQGPELLIRYENEEAVDDSQLPKDRFSAERLKGVDSTLKIQPAELGDSAVYLCASSTDRGNTEAFFGQGTRLTVV.

The chain carries TRBV5-1 and TRBJ2-3; possible D gene TRBD1, 7 bases. The germline V and J ends were trimmed by 1 base and 2 bases, with 14 bases remaining between them. The CDR3 is 16 amino acids. Germline-derived CDR1 and CDR2 are SGHRS and YFSETQ. CDR3 bases: TGCGCCAGCAGCTTGAGGAGGGACAGCTTCACAGATACGCAGTATTTT. Translation gives CASSLRRDSFTDTQYF.

This clone was counted only a few times. Here the CDR3 reads CASRPPGLRTDTQYF. CDR3 DNA: TGTGCCAGTAGACCCCCGGGACTCCGCACAGATACGCAGTATTTT. The genes are TRBV19 and TRBJ2-3, with D maybe TRBD2 (6 bases). CDR3 length: 15 amino acids. Trimming removed 6 bases from V and 1 base from J, with 14 bases in between. The germline CDR1 and CDR2 sequences are LNHDA and SQIVND (reference sequence).